This T cell receptor (beta chain) was retrieved from a study of identical twins. Worth noting for this clonotype: Its specificity is not known.

The CDR3 is 14 residues long. In germline, CDR1 is MNHNS, CDR2 SASEGT. V was trimmed by 3 bases and J by 5 bases, leaving 13 bases between them. Points from the study as a whole: Abundant beta clonotypes from cord blood bore fewer insertions; memory repertoires lacked this pattern.

Unique molecular identifiers were present on the cDNA, and a universal primer site came from template switching. TCRdb reanalysed the 5' RACE reads using MiXCR and keeps one entry per CDR3 protein. This table has 100,000 or so distinct CDR3 sequences, 4.5% to 6.5% appearing once. The receptor's source is a woman aged 45-59 years in good health. Sequenced input: memory T cells sorted from blood. The V call is TRBV6-1, the J call TRBJ2-5; D may be TRBD2 (6 bases). CDR3 bases: TGTGCCAGCAGTGATCGGGGGATGGGGGAGACCCAGTACTTC. Protein sequence: CASSDRGMGETQYF.